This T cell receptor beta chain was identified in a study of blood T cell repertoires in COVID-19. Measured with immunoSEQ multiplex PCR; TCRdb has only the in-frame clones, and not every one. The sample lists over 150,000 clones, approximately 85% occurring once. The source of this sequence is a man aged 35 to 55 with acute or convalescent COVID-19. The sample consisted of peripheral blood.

This CDR3 is CASSRRLTSDETQYF. For the CDR3, the DNA is TGTGCCAGCAGCCGTCGATTGACTAGTGACGAGACCCAGTACTTC. The J gene is TRBJ2-5, the V gene TRBV7-2; D possibly corresponds to TRBD2 (6 bases). V lost 5 bases, J lost 5 bases, and 18 bases lay in between. The germline V gene encodes CDR1 SGHTA and CDR2 FQGNSA. The CDR3 has 15 amino acids.